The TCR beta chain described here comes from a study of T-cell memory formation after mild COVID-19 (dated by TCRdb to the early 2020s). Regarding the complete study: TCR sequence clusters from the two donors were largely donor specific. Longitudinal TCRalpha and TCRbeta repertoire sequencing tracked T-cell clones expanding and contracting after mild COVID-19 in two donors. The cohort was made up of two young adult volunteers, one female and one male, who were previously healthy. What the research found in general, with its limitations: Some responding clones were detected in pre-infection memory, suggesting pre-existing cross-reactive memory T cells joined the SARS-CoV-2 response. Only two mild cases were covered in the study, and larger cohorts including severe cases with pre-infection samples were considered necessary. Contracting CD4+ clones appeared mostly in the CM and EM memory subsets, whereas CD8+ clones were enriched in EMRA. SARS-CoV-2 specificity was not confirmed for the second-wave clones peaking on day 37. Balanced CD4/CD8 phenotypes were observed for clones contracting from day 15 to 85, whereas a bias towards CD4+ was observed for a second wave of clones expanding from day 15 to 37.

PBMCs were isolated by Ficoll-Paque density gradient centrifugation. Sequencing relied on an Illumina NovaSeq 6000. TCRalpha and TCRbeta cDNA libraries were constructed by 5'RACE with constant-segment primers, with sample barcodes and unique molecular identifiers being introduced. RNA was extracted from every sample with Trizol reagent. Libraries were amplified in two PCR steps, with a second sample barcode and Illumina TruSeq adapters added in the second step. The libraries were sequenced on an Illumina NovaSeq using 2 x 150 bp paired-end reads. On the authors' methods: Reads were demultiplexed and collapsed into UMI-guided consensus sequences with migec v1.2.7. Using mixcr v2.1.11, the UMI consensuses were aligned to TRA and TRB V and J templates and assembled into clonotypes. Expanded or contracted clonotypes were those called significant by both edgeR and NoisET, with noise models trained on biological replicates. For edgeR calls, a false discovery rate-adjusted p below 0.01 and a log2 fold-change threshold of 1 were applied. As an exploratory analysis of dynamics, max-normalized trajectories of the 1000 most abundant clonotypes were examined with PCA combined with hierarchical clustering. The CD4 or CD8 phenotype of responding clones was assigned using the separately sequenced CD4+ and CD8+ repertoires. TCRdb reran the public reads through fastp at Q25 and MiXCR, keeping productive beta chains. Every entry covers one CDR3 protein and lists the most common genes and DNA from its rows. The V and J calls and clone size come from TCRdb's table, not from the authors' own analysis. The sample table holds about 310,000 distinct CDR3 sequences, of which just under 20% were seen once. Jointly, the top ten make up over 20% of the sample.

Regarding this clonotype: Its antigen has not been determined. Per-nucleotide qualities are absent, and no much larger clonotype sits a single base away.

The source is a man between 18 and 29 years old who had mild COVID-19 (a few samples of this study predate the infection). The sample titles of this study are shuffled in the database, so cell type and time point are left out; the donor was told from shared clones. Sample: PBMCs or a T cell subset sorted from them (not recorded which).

Read as DNA, the sequence is TGTGCCAGCAGCACCACGAGTCGCAGGGGGGACACCATATATTTT. It codes for CASSTTSRRGDTIYF. The V and J genes are TRBV7-9 and TRBJ1-3, with 7 central nucleotides matching TRBD1. The CDR3 runs 15 residues from the cysteine to the phenylalanine. The entry retains the CDR3 DNA only, 45 bases that are in frame from base 1. CDR1 and CDR2 (SEHNR, FQNEAQ) derive from the germline V gene (reference sequence). V is cut back by 5 bases and J by 8 bases, with 12 bases in the junction unmatched.